This TCR beta chain was profiled in a study of CD8+ T cells in alopecia areata. The wider study: Patients received oral tofacitinib, 5 to 10 mg twice daily, for moderate-to-severe alopecia areata. Study results and limitations: A large proportion of expanded lesional clones were detected persisting in scalp and blood during tofacitinib.

Points on this clone: Its antigen is currently unknown.

The V gene's germline CDR1 is MNHNS and CDR2 SASEGT. V lost 1 base, J lost 1 base, and 13 bases lay in between. The length of the CDR3 is 16 residues. Treatment meaning: oral pan-JAK inhibitor, 5-10 mg twice daily. RNA, once extracted, was reverse transcribed into cDNA for use as the sequencing template. This table comes from immunoSEQ multiplex PCR, and its TCRdb copy is limited to in-frame clones, with some not included. The sample yields hundreds of thousands of clones, 60% seen once. The chain has TRBV6-1 and TRBJ2-5; D is unclear. This TCR came from a human donor with alopecia areata. The specimen was CD4+ T cells sorted from blood, collected at approximately week 52, from a patient treated with tofacitinib. The CDR3 spells CASSEGRTTSQETQYF. In DNA form, the CDR3 reads TGTGCCAGCAGTGAAGGAAGGACCACCTCCCAAGAGACCCAGTACTTC.